The 10 T cell receptor beta chains below come from one sample, sequenced in a study of blood T cell repertoires in COVID-19. The assay was immunoSEQ multiplex PCR, and TCRdb's table has in-frame clones only and misses some. In the table there are about 350,000 clones, 90% to 95% of which are singletons. Sequencing was performed on peripheral blood. These receptors were collected from a woman between 18 and 29 years old who had recovered from COVID-19.

This rearrangement joins TRBV7-2 to TRBJ2-1; 11 bases are shared with TRBD2. This CDR3 is 16 amino acids long. Germline V lookup: CDR1 SGHTA, CDR2 FQGNSA. Trimming removed 5 bases from V and 1 base from J; junction bases left unmatched: 4. CDR3 in DNA: TGTGCCAGCAGCCCACTAGCGGGAGTATCCTACAATGAGCAGTTCTTC. This gives the protein CASSPLAGVSYNEQFF.

This sequence joins TRBV11-3 and TRBJ2-3; 7 bases agree with TRBD1. The germline V gene has CDR1 SGHNT and CDR2 YENEEA. V was pared by 5 bases and J by 2 bases, with 7 bases of the junction left unmatched. CDR3 length: 15 amino acids. CDR3 sequence (DNA): TGTGCCAGCAGCCGCCCGGGACAGAACACAGATACGCAGTATTTT. This codes for CASSRPGQNTDTQYF.

The V call is TRBV5-4, the J call TRBJ2-3, with 9 bases matching TRBD2. Germline values: CDR1 SGHNT, CDR2 YYREEE (reference sequence). V dropped 5 bases and J dropped 2; count of bases not matched to a gene: 6. The CDR3 consists of 15 residues. CDR3: CASRASGANTDTQYF. CDR3 nucleotide sequence: TGTGCCAGCAGGGCTAGCGGGGCTAACACAGATACGCAGTATTTT. Full variable domain (missing parts from reference TRBV5-4 and TRBJ2-3): ETGVTQSPTHLIKTRGQQVTLRCSSQSGHNTVSWYQQALGQGPQFIFQYYREEENGRGNFPPRFSGLQFPNYSSELNVNALELDDSALYLCASRASGANTDTQYFGPGTRLTVL.

The chain combines TRBV5-1 with TRBJ2-5; D unclear. Germline V CDR1 and CDR2: SGHRS, YFSETQ. Trimming took 4 bases from V and 5 from J, leaving 15 bases between them. The CDR3 is 14 residues long. The CDR3, as DNA: TGCGCCAGCAGCGGGTCAGGTCCCCAGGAGACCCAGTACTTC. Encoded protein: CASSGSGPQETQYF.

The J gene is TRBJ2-7, the V gene TRBV6-5; D might be TRBD1 (6 bases). Germline V gene data show CDR1 as MNHEY and CDR2 as SVGAGI. CDR3 length: 14 amino acids. V was shortened by 0 bases and J by 1 base, with 7 bases between the two germline ends. CDR3 sequence (DNA): TGTGCCAGCAGTTACTCTAGGGGGTCCTACGAGCAGTACGTC. Protein sequence: CASSYSRGSYEQYV.

This chain links TRBV25-1 with TRBJ2-1; the D gene is possibly TRBD2 (6 bases). Germline V gives CDR1 MGHDK, CDR2 SYGVNS. The V and J ends lost 7 bases and 8 bases respectively, with 15 bases between them. There are 13 residues in the CDR3. The CDR3 nucleotides read TGTGCCAGCACAGGACTAAGGGATCATGAGCAGTTCTTC. Translating it yields CASTGLRDHEQFF.

The chain has TRBV29-1 and TRBJ2-1; 9 bases fit TRBD2. Germline V lookup: CDR1 SQVTM, CDR2 ANQGSEA. Losses at the gene ends were 6 bases for V and 12 bases for J; bases not matched to a gene: 12. This CDR3 region has 13 residues. CDR3: CSVEAGGRAPQFF. The DNA for the CDR3 is TGCAGCGTAGAGGCGGGCGGGAGGGCCCCGCAGTTCTTC.

The V call is TRBV27, the J call TRBJ1-4, with 10 bases fitting TRBD1. The CDR3 sequence is 15 residues long. V lost 2 bases to trimming and J lost 7 bases; unmatched junction nucleotides: 4. Germline lookup yields CDR1 MNHEY and CDR2 SMNVEV (reference sequence). CDR3 amino acids: CASSLGTGVGEKLFF. CDR3 nucleotides: TGTGCCAGCAGTTTAGGGACAGGGGTGGGTGAAAAACTGTTTTTT.

The V and J genes are TRBV3-1 (or the pseudogene TRBV3-2) and TRBJ1-2; a weak D match, TRBD1 (5 bases). Per germline, CDR1 LGHDT and CDR2 YNNKEL (reference sequence). This CDR3 spans 13 amino acids. V lost 3 bases and J 8 bases, leaving 13 bases between the germline ends. This chain's CDR3 is CASSHSGFRGYTF. In DNA form, the CDR3 reads TGTGCCAGCAGCCATTCAGGGTTCCGCGGCTACACCTTC.

This chain links TRBV6-5 with TRBJ2-1; 14 nucleotides agree with TRBD2. V was clipped by 7 bases and J by 7 bases; unmatched bases: 3. The CDR3 spans 14 residues. Per the germline V gene, CDR1 is MNHEY and CDR2 is SVGAGI. The CDR3 nucleotides are TGTGCCAGCACCCGACTAGCGGGAGGGAATGAGCAGTTCTTC. Translated, it gives CASTRLAGGNEQFF.